A selection of T cell receptor beta chains follows, all from one sample in a study of beta chain features in type 1 diabetes. Assay: immunoSEQ multiplex PCR; the TCRdb copy retains only in-frame clones and omits some. The repertoire has 300,000 to 400,000 clones, 9.3% of them found once; the top ten carry less than 1.2%. Sequenced input: central memory CD4+ T cells from blood. The receptors stem from a man aged 25-40 years with type 1 diabetes. CDR3s include the opening cysteine and the closing phenylalanine or tryptophan. D genes are given only for firm matches. Not all rows give a size; the values are once, few, many and, for expanded clones, a class.

j_gene: TRBJ2-1
d_gene: TRBD2
abundance: few
v_gene: TRBV13
CDR3aa: CASSLRLAGRSDEQFF
CDR3nt: TGTGCCAGCAGCCTCCGACTAGCGGGGAGATCCGATGAGCAGTTCTTC

j_gene: TRBJ1-1
d_gene: -
abundance: few
v_gene: TRBV5-1
CDR3aa: CASSYNRDTEAFF
CDR3nt: TGCGCCAGCAGCTATAATAGGGACACTGAAGCTTTCTTT

j_gene: TRBJ1-6
d_gene: -
abundance: few
v_gene: TRBV28
CDR3aa: CASSLLANVGAPLHF
CDR3nt: TGTGCCAGCAGTTTATTGGCCAACGTGGGGGCACCCCTCCACTTT

j_gene: TRBJ2-1
d_gene: -
abundance: -
v_gene: TRBV5-4
CDR3aa: CASSLVARVNEQFF
CDR3nt: TGTGCCAGCAGCTTGGTCGCCAGGGTAAATGAGCAGTTCTTC

j_gene: TRBJ2-6
d_gene: TRBD1
abundance: -
v_gene: TRBV6-5
CDR3aa: CASSYGQGEAVLTF
CDR3nt: TGTGCCAGCAGTTACGGACAGGGTGAGGCCGTCCTGACTTTC

j_gene: TRBJ2-1
d_gene: -
abundance: few
v_gene: TRBV5-1
CDR3aa: CASSLVSGAYNEQFF
CDR3nt: TGCGCCAGCAGCTTGGTTTCAGGGGCCTACAATGAGCAGTTCTTC

j_gene: TRBJ1-2
d_gene: -
abundance: -
v_gene: TRBV4-2
CDR3aa: CASSQGLQVANYGYTF
CDR3nt: TGTGCCAGCAGCCAAGGACTCCAGGTGGCTAACTATGGCTACACCTTC

j_gene: TRBJ2-2
d_gene: TRBD1
abundance: -
v_gene: TRBV5-4
CDR3aa: CASSPPGQSTGELFF
CDR3nt: TGTGCCAGCAGCCCACCGGGACAGTCCACCGGGGAGCTGTTTTTT

j_gene: TRBJ2-5
d_gene: -
abundance: few
v_gene: TRBV7-9
CDR3aa: CASIPGHNQETQYF
CDR3nt: TGTGCCAGCATCCCGGGACACAACCAAGAGACCCAGTACTTC

j_gene: TRBJ2-4
d_gene: TRBD1
abundance: few
v_gene: TRBV7-2
CDR3aa: CASSFGQGVAKNIQYF
CDR3nt: TGTGCCAGCAGCTTCGGACAGGGGGTGGCCAAAAACATTCAGTACTTC

j_gene: TRBJ1-5
d_gene: -
abundance: many
v_gene: TRBV6-5
CDR3aa: CASSYSFHQPQHF
CDR3nt: TGTGCCAGCAGTTACTCGTTCCATCAGCCCCAGCATTTT

j_gene: TRBJ1-2
d_gene: TRBD1
abundance: few
v_gene: TRBV5-1
CDR3aa: CASRPEGTGSGYGYTF
CDR3nt: TGCGCCAGCAGACCCGAGGGGACAGGGTCCGGCTATGGCTACACCTTC

j_gene: TRBJ2-7
d_gene: -
abundance: -
v_gene: TRBV5-1
CDR3aa: CASSLAGVEEQYF
CDR3nt: TGCGCCAGCAGCTTGGCTGGGGTGGAGGAGCAGTACTTC

j_gene: TRBJ2-7
d_gene: TRBD1
abundance: few
v_gene: TRBV5-1
CDR3aa: CASSLTGTGVYEQYF
CDR3nt: TGCGCCAGCAGCCTAACCGGGACAGGCGTCTACGAGCAGTACTTC

j_gene: TRBJ1-5
d_gene: TRBD1
abundance: -
v_gene: TRBV6-1
CDR3aa: CASSEASGGRQPQHF
CDR3nt: TGTGCCAGCAGTGAAGCGTCAGGGGGAAGGCAGCCCCAGCATTTT

j_gene: TRBJ2-4
d_gene: -
abundance: few
v_gene: TRBV11-2
CDR3aa: CASSLRWEDIQYF
CDR3nt: TGTGCCAGCAGCTTAAGGTGGGAGGACATTCAGTACTTC

j_gene: TRBJ1-1
d_gene: -
abundance: many
v_gene: TRBV5-1
CDR3aa: CASSPMGANTEAFF
CDR3nt: TGCGCCAGCAGCCCCATGGGGGCCAACACTGAAGCTTTCTTT

j_gene: TRBJ2-3
d_gene: TRBD2
abundance: few
v_gene: TRBV28
CDR3aa: CASTSGVLDTQYF
CDR3nt: TGTGCCAGCACCAGCGGGGTACTGGATACGCAGTATTTT

j_gene: TRBJ2-2
d_gene: TRBD2
abundance: few
v_gene: TRBV11-3
CDR3aa: CASSSSGGLANTGELFF
CDR3nt: TGTGCCAGCAGCTCCAGCGGGGGGCTCGCGAACACCGGGGAGCTGTTTTTT

j_gene: TRBJ2-5
d_gene: TRBD2
abundance: -
v_gene: TRBV4-3
CDR3aa: CASSQRFRNGLAGGQETQYF
CDR3nt: TGCGCCAGCAGCCAACGTTTCCGCAATGGACTAGCGGGGGGGCAAGAGACCCAGTACTTC

j_gene: TRBJ2-6
d_gene: -
abundance: -
v_gene: TRBV10-3
CDR3aa: CAIAGGSGANVLTF
CDR3nt: TGTGCCATCGCTGGGGGCTCGGGGGCCAACGTCCTGACTTTC

j_gene: TRBJ2-1
d_gene: -
abundance: few
v_gene: TRBV11-2
CDR3aa: CASSLDSRSEQFF
CDR3nt: TGTGCCAGCAGCTTAGATTCGCGCTCGGAGCAGTTCTTC

j_gene: TRBJ1-2
d_gene: TRBD1
abundance: -
v_gene: TRBV5-1
CDR3aa: CASSLGGQGELYGYTF
CDR3nt: TGCGCCAGCAGCTTGGGCGGACAGGGGGAACTATATGGCTACACCTTC